These T cell receptor beta chains were read from a single sample in a study of T cell responses to AZD1222 COVID-19 vaccine. Repertoires were generated with immunoSEQ multiplex PCR, while TCRdb's copy carries only in-frame clones and drops some. The sample shows some 110,000 clones, around 87% of them seen only once. Sequences were derived from peripheral blood, sampled on day 0 of AZD1222 vaccination. The receptors were sampled from an adult in good health. The CDR3 runs from the conserved cysteine through the conserved F or W. A D gene is named only where the DNA matches it firmly. The size entry is marked missing in some rows and otherwise reads once, few, many or a size class.

j_call d_call clone_size v_call cdr3_nt cdr3_aa
TRBJ1-4 - - TRBV5-1 TGCGCCAGCAGGAATACGGGGGAGATTAATGAAAAACTGTTTTTT CASRNTGEINEKLFF
TRBJ2-7 TRBD2 - TRBV18 TGTGCCAGCTCACCCCCCGGGACTAGCGGCTACGAGCAGTACTTC CASSPPGTSGYEQYF
TRBJ2-1 - - TRBV5-1 TGCGCCAGCAGCTTGGGGTCGGGTTCAGCTGGGGGTCTCTACAATGAGCAGTTCTTC CASSLGSGSAGGLYNEQFF
TRBJ2-2 TRBD2 - TRBV2 TGTGCCAGCAGGACGGGACTAGCGAGCCCCACCGGGGAGCTGTTTTTT CASRTGLASPTGELFF
TRBJ2-7 - - TRBV12-3/TRBV12-4 TGTGCCAGCAGTTCCGGGACACAGCAGTACTTC CASSSGTQQYF
TRBJ2-6 - - TRBV2 TGTGCCAGCAGCCCGGGTTTTTCTGGGGCCAACGTCCTGACTTTC CASSPGFSGANVLTF
TRBJ1-6 TRBD1 - TRBV6-6 TGTGCCAGCACACGGGACAGCAGCTCCTATAATTCACCCCTCCACTTT CASTRDSSSYNSPLHF
TRBJ1-1 - - TRBV7-9 TGTGCCAGCAGCTCCCGGTATGTAGAGAGGAACACTGAAGCTTTCTTT CASSSRYVERNTEAFF
TRBJ2-1 TRBD2 - TRBV19 TGTGCCAGTAGTATGGCTAGCGGGGGGGAAGGGGAGCAGTTCTTC CASSMASGGEGEQFF
TRBJ1-4 TRBD1 - TRBV7-9 TGTGCCAGCAGCTCGGACAGGGGTCCCAATGAAAAACTGTTTTTT CASSSDRGPNEKLFF
TRBJ1-1 TRBD1 - TRBV11-2 TGTGCCAGCAGCTACCCGGGACAGCAATTGAACACTGAAGCTTTCTTT CASSYPGQQLNTEAFF
TRBJ2-3 - - TRBV9 TGTGCCAGCAGCCAAGGCAGGGCCGAAACAGATACGCAGTATTTT CASSQGRAETDTQYF
TRBJ1-1 - - TRBV28 TGTGCCAGCAGTCCCGGGAGGAGGTCTCTTTCCTCCAACACTGAAGCTTTCTTT CASSPGRRSLSSNTEAFF
TRBJ2-1 TRBD2 - TRBV5-1 TGCGCCAGCAGCCTCCAGACTAGCGGCAATGAGCAGTTCTTC CASSLQTSGNEQFF
TRBJ1-1 - - TRBV3-1/TRBV3-2 TGTGCCAGCAGCCCTCCCGGGACCCTCCCTGAAGCTTTCTTT CASSPPGTLPEAFF
TRBJ1-1 - - TRBV5-1 TGCGCCAGCAGCGGTGGAGCAGGGAGGAACACTGAAGCTTTCTTT CASSGGAGRNTEAFF
TRBJ1-5 TRBD1 - TRBV18 TGTGCCAGCTCACCTGGGACAGGAGATCAGCCCCAGCATTTT CASSPGTGDQPQHF
TRBJ2-5 TRBD2 - TRBV6-9 TGTGCCAGCAGTTATTCGACACAGAGCGAACTAGCGGGAGAAGAGACCCAGTACTTC CASSYSTQSELAGEETQYF
TRBJ2-3 TRBD1 - TRBV9 TGTGCCAGCGCCAGGGGGCGGAACACAGATACGCAGTATTTT CASARGRNTDTQYF
TRBJ1-5 - once TRBV12-1 TGTGCCAGCAGCCGAAAAGGACAGAAGAGTCAGCCCCAGCATTTT CASSRKGQKSQPQHF
TRBJ1-6 - few TRBV5-6 TGTGCCAGCAGCGTTTATGCCAGGGGTGATTCACCCCTCCACTTT CASSVYARGDSPLHF
TRBJ1-6 - - TRBV5-1 TGCGCCAGCAGCTTGGGGGACCGGGGCTCACCCCTCCACTTT CASSLGDRGSPLHF
TRBJ2-5 - - TRBV3-1/TRBV3-2 TGTGCCAGCAGCCAAGATCTGGCCCAAGAGACCCAGTACTTC CASSQDLAQETQYF
TRBJ2-1 TRBD1 few TRBV4-2 TGTGCCAGCAGCCAAGAGTTCGGGACAGGTTCCAATGAGCAGTTCTTC CASSQEFGTGSNEQFF
TRBJ2-3 - - TRBV7-8 TGTGCCAGCAGCTTAGTCTCCGGTCCGGGCACAGATACGCAGTATTTT CASSLVSGPGTDTQYF
TRBJ2-1 TRBD2 - TRBV5-4 TGTGCCAGCAGCTTGGGGTCCCGGGGGGGCGATGAGCAGTTCTTC CASSLGSRGGDEQFF
TRBJ1-2 - - TRBV7-9 TGTGCCAGCAGCCGAGGGGAGAGGGCTAACTATGGCTACACCTTC CASSRGERANYGYTF
TRBJ1-2 - few TRBV14 TGTGCCAGCAGCCTCCTTTCTAACTATGGCTACACCTTC CASSLLSNYGYTF
TRBJ2-7 - - TRBV28 TGTGCCAGCAGTTTTATGGGGTTCGGTGACGAGCAGTACTTC CASSFMGFGDEQYF
TRBJ2-7 - - TRBV11-3 TGTGCCAGCAGCTTACTCCGGGACGAGCAGTACTTC CASSLLRDEQYF
TRBJ2-1 - - TRBV5-4 TGTGCCAGCAGCTCGGGACAATCCTACAATGAGCAGTTCTTC CASSSGQSYNEQFF
TRBJ1-2 - few TRBV7-2 TGTGCCAGCAGCTTGCCCGGGACGTATGGCTACACCTTC CASSLPGTYGYTF
TRBJ1-1 - once TRBV3-1/TRBV3-2 TGTGCCAGCAGCCAAGAGAGGGCCCGGCCGGGGACTGAAGCTTTCTTT CASSQERARPGTEAFF
TRBJ2-2 TRBD1 - TRBV19 TGTGCCAGTCGGGACAGTACTAGTAAACTCACCGGGGAGCTGTTTTTT CASRDSTSKLTGELFF
TRBJ1-6 - - TRBV2 TGTGCCAGCAGTAATGAATCACCCCTCCACTTT CASSNESPLHF
TRBJ2-1 TRBD1 once TRBV28 TGTGCCAGCAGTTTACCCGGGACAGCAAATGAGCAGTTCTTC CASSLPGTANEQFF
TRBJ2-2 TRBD2 - TRBV5-6 TGTGCCAGCAGCTTGATACCTACTAGCGGGGTTGGATACACCGGGGAGCTGTTTTTT CASSLIPTSGVGYTGELFF
TRBJ1-3 TRBD1 - TRBV4-1 TGCGCCAGCAGCCAAGATCAGAGGGGGCTGGTTAGTACCATATATTTT CASSQDQRGLVSTIYF
TRBJ2-7 TRBD1 - TRBV7-8 TGTGCCAGCAGCTCACTATCAGGACAGGGTGAGGGGGAGCAGTACTTC CASSSLSGQGEGEQYF
TRBJ1-2 TRBD1 - TRBV19 TGTGCCAGTAGTAGACAGGGGAACTATGGCTACACCTTC CASSRQGNYGYTF
TRBJ1-1 - - TRBV5-5 TGTGCCAGCAGCCCGGGGACATTAAGGCCTGAAGCTTTCTTT CASSPGTLRPEAFF
TRBJ2-7 TRBD2 - TRBV10-2 TGCGCCAGCTCCCACCAGGCTAGCGGGAGGGGGGGGGTCTCCTACGAGCAGTACTTC CASSHQASGRGGVSYEQYF